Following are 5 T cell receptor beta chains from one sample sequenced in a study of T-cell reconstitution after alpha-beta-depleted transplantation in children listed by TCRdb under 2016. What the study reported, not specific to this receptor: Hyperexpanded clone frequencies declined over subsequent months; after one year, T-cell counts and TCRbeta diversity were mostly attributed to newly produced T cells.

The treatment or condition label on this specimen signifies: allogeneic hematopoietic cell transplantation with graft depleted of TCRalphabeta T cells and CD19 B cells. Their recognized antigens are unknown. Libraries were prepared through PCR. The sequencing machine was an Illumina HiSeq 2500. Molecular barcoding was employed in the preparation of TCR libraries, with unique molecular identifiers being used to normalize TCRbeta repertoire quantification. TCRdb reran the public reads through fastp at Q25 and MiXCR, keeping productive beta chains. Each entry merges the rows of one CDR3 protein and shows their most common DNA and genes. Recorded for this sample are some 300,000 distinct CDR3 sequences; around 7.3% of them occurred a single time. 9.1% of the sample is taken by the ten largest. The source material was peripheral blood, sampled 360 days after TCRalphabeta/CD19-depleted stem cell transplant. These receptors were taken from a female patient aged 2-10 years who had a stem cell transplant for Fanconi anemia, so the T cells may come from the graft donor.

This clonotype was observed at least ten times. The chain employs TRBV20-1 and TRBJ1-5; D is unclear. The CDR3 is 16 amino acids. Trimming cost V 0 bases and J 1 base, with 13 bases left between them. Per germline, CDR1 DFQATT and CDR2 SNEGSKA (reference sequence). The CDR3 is CSARESSRWSNQPQHF. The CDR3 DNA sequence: TGCAGTGCTAGAGAATCCTCTCGGTGGAGCAATCAGCCCCAGCATTTT.

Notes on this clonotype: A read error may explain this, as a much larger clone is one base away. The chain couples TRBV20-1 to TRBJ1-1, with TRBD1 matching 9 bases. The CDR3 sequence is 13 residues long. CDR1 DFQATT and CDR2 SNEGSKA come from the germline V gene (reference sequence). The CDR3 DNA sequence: TGCGGTGCTAGAACTCCGGGACAGGGTGCAGCTTTCTTT. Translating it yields CGARTPGQGAAFF.

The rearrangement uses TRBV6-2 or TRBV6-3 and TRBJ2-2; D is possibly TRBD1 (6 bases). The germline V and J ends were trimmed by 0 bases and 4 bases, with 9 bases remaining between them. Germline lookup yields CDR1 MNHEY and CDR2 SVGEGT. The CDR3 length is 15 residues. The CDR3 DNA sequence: TGTGCCAGCAGTTACTCGCAGGGGATCACCGGGGAGCTGTTTTTT. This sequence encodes CASSYSQGITGELFF.

CDR3 residues: CASSPLRDGENEQFF. The CDR3 DNA reads as TGTGCCAGCTCACCACTCCGGGACGGCGAGAATGAGCAGTTCTTC. The rearrangement joins TRBV18 to TRBJ2-1, with D perhaps TRBD1 or TRBD2 (5 bases each). V was clipped by 1 base and J by 7 bases, with 14 bases between them. The CDR3 spans 15 residues. CDR1 is KGHSH and CDR2 is LQKENI in the germline V gene.

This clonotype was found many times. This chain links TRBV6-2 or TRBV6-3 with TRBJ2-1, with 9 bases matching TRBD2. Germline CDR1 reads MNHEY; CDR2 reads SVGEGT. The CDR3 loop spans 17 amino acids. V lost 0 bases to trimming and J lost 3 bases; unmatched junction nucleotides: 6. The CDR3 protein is CASSYSLAGEGYNEQFF. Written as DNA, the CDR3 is TGTGCCAGCAGTTACTCTTTAGCGGGAGAGGGCTACAATGAGCAGTTCTTC.